The 15 T cell receptor beta chains presented below share a single source sample, sequenced in a study of beta chain features in type 1 diabetes. General study results and limits: All four CD4+ subsets of Type 1 diabetes patients contained TCRB CDR3s that were moderately but significantly shorter.

These receptors have no identified antigens. Expressed TCRB transcripts were sequenced after all isolated RNA was converted to cDNA. Libraries were prepared by immunoSEQ multiplex PCR; TCRdb keeps only in-frame clonotypes and omits some of them. Of more than 250,000 clones detected, approximately 16% appear once; the ten largest clones hold around 0.015%. The sequenced sample consisted of naive CD4+ T cells from blood. These receptors came from a man in his late teens or twenties with type 1 diabetes.

This clone has more than one count but fewer than ten. The chain joins TRBV21-1 to TRBJ2-2; TRBD2 is taken as the D call from the table, unchecked against the DNA. TRBV21-1 is a documented pseudogene. The CDR3 spans 16 residues. The CDR3 sequence is CASPQGLAGGTGELFF. Here the CDR3 DNA reads TGTGCCAGCCCACAGGGCCTAGCGGGAGGAACCGGGGAGCTGTTTTTT.

This clone has only a few counts. The chain recombines TRBV7-8 with TRBJ2-7; possible D gene TRBD1, 6 bases. Germline V gene sequence: CDR1 SGHVS, CDR2 FQNEAQ. The V end lost 2 bases, the J end lost 6 bases, and 11 bases lay between the germline ends. The CDR3 is 13 residues long. The CDR3 DNA is TGTGCCAGCAGCTTACACAGGGTTGCCGAGCAGTACTTC. Translation gives CASSLHRVAEQYF.

This clone showed up just a few times. The CDR3 region is CAWSAPAREQYF. The DNA for the CDR3 is TGTGCCTGGAGTGCCCCGGCGCGGGAGCAGTACTTC. This chain links TRBV30 with TRBJ2-7; no firm D call. The CDR3 has 12 amino acids. V dropped 1 base and J dropped 7 bases, with 11 bases sitting between them. CDR1 and CDR2 (germline): GTSNPN, SVGIG (reference sequence). Looking up the rest from reference TRBV30 and TRBJ2-7 gives the full variable domain: SQTIHQWPATLVQPVGSPLSLECTVEGTSNPNLYWYRQAAGRGLQLLFYSVGIGQISSEVPQNLSASRPQDRQFILSSKKLLLSDSGFYLCAWSAPAREQYFGPGTRLTVT.

This clone was seen only a few times. V usage is TRBV7-8 and J usage is TRBJ2-2, with a tentative D call TRBD2 (7 bases). Germline-derived CDR1 and CDR2 are SGHVS and FQNEAQ. The V gene lost 3 bases and the J gene lost 7 bases, with 12 bases spanning the gap. The CDR3 sequence is 14 residues long. The CDR3 spells CASSFWGGGGELFF. The CDR3 DNA reads as TGTGCCAGCAGCTTTTGGGGGGGCGGCGGGGAGCTGTTTTTT.

The chain couples TRBV7-2 to TRBJ2-3, with D possibly matching TRBD2 (5 bases). The germline V and J ends were trimmed by 5 bases and 9 bases, with 18 bases remaining between them. From germline, CDR1 is SGHTA and CDR2 FQGNSA. CDR3 size: 14 residues. The CDR3 region has the DNA TGTGCCAGCAGCCCCCGCCGGAGGACCGGGACGCAGTATTTT. Translating it yields CASSPRRRTGTQYF. The entire variable domain, with the rest obtained from reference TRBV7-2 and TRBJ2-3, is as follows: GAGVSQSPSNKVTEKGKDVELRCDPISGHTALYWYRQSLGQGLEFLIYFQGNSAPDKSGLPSDRFSAERTGGSVSTLTIQRTQQEDSAVYLCASSPRRRTGTQYFGPGTRLTVL.

This chain connects TRBV7-9 to TRBJ2-1; possibly TRBD2 for D (5 bases). The CDR3 length is 15 residues. Germline-derived CDR1 and CDR2 are SEHNR and FQNEAQ (reference sequence). Between the trimmed V and J ends, which lost 0 bases and 10 bases, there was a span of 16 bases. The CDR3 nucleotides read TGTGCCAGCAGCTTAGCATCCCAACGCCGGGGAGAGCAGTTCTTC. Protein: CASSLASQRRGEQFF.

The chain recombines TRBV15 with TRBJ1-4, with a weak D call TRBD1 (5 bases). Germline V lookup: CDR1 LNHNV, CDR2 YYDKDF (reference sequence). CDR3 length: 14 residues. V lost 0 bases and J 6 bases, leaving 8 bases between the germline ends. The CDR3 region has the DNA TGTGCCACCAGCAGAGATAGGGGTGATGAAAAACTGTTTTTT. It encodes CATSRDRGDEKLFF.

The table lists this clone with a few counts. This rearrangement joins TRBV10-3 to TRBJ2-2, with a weak D call TRBD2 (5 bases). Germline V gives CDR1 ENHRY, CDR2 SYGVKD. The CDR3 sequence is 13 residues long. The V end was cut by 4 bases, the J end by 3 bases, with 6 bases between. This CDR3 reads CAISVEDTGELFF. DNA of the CDR3: TGTGCCATCAGTGTGGAGGACACCGGGGAGCTGTTTTTT.

The gene calls are TRBV28 and TRBJ1-5; tentatively, D is TRBD1 (5 bases). The germline V and J ends were trimmed by 6 bases and 6 bases, with 15 bases remaining between them. The CDR3 consists of 14 residues. The germline V gene encodes CDR1 MDHEN and CDR2 SYDVKM. CDR3 amino acids: CASSREAGGQPQHF. The CDR3, as DNA: TGTGCCAGCAGCAGGGAGGCGGGGGGTCAGCCCCAGCATTTT.

The chain employs TRBV7-6 and TRBJ2-2; 7 bases are a match to TRBD2. Germline CDR1 SGHVS, CDR2 FNYEAQ. This CDR3 is 15 amino acids long. J lost 8 bases, V lost 2 bases, and 8 bases had no gene match. The CDR3 region has the DNA TGTGCCAGCAGCTTATCTAGGGCGGGAGATGGGGAGCTGTTTTTT. Translated: CASSLSRAGDGELFF.

V and J are TRBV13 and TRBJ2-7, with D maybe TRBD2 (7 bases). Germline CDR1 is PRHDT and CDR2 is FYEKMQ (reference sequence). This CDR3 is built from 14 residues. The ends were cut back, 6 bases at V and 7 bases at J, with 19 bases in the middle. This CDR3 is CASSGLAGAWEQYF. The CDR3 coding sequence is TGTGCCAGCAGTGGGTTGGCGGGGGCCTGGGAGCAGTACTTC.

V is TRBV6-6 and J is TRBJ2-5; 11 nucleotides align to TRBD1. The CDR3 consists of 15 residues. Germline V lookup: CDR1 MNHNY, CDR2 SVGAGI (reference sequence). Trimming took 4 bases from V and 2 from J; bases not matched to a gene: 3. As DNA, the CDR3 is TGTGCCAGCAGTTGGGGACAGGGGGGTCAAGAGACCCAGTACTTC. Residues: CASSWGQGGQETQYF.

This clone has a handful of counts. The genes are TRBV5-1 and TRBJ2-3, with TRBD2 matching over 10 bases. The J segment lost 4 bases and the V segment lost 1 base, leaving 3 bases of the junction unmatched. Germline CDR1 SGHRS, CDR2 YFSETQ. The CDR3 runs to 15 residues. CDR3 protein: CASSLQAGGPDTQYF. CDR3 DNA: TGCGCCAGCAGCTTGCAAGCGGGGGGGCCAGATACGCAGTATTTT. The full variable domain, in which reference TRBV5-1 and TRBJ2-3 provide the parts outside the CDR3, is KAGVTQTPRYLIKTRGQQVTLSCSPISGHRSVSWYQQTPGQGLQFLFEYFSETQRNKGNFPGRFSGRQFSNSRSEMNVSTLELGDSALYLCASSLQAGGPDTQYFGPGTRLTVL.

This chain joins TRBV4-1 and TRBJ2-6, with D maybe TRBD2 (5 bases). Trimming removed 3 bases from V and 1 base from J, with 7 bases in between. Germline CDR1 is MGHRA and CDR2 is YSYEKL. The CDR3 is 15 amino acids. In DNA, the CDR3 is TGCGCCAGCAGCCAGAGGGTTTCTGGGGCCAACGTCCTGACTTTC. It yields the protein CASSQRVSGANVLTF.

The rearrangement joins TRBV6-6 to TRBJ2-7; 8 bases map to TRBD1. The CDR3 covers 14 residues. With 6 bases clipped from V and 4 bases from J, the junction kept 8 bases outside the gene matches. Germline assignment: CDR1 MNHNY and CDR2 SVGAGI (reference sequence). The CDR3 loop reads CASRAGTGSYEQYF. Written as DNA, the CDR3 is TGTGCCAGCAGAGCCGGGACAGGATCATACGAGCAGTACTTC.